A single TCR beta chain is shown here with its context. No antigen is known for it. This specimen comes from a study of T cell responses to AZD1222 COVID-19 vaccine. General observations from the study: Repertoire sampling occurred only after the peak T cell response.

Measured with immunoSEQ multiplex PCR; TCRdb has only the in-frame clones, and not every one. The sample gives about 140,000 clones, under 95% of which show up once; approximately 8% is in the top ten. The origin of this receptor is an adult who received the MenACWY meningococcal vaccine as a control. The sequencing used peripheral blood, collected 28 days after the second dose of the MenACWY control vaccine.

CDR3 sequence: CASSVTDRVDSPLHF. The CDR3 bases are TGTGCCAGCAGCGTAACCGACAGGGTAGATTCACCCCTCCACTTT. The chain uses TRBV9 and TRBJ1-6; TRBD1 matches at 7 bases. V lost 1 base to trimming and J lost 8 bases; unmatched junction nucleotides: 6. The CDR3 loop spans 15 amino acids. Germline V CDR1 and CDR2: SGDLS, YYNGEE.